These T cell receptor beta chains were read from a single sample in a study of T cell responses to AZD1222 COVID-19 vaccine. Produced via immunoSEQ multiplex PCR; TCRdb's table is partial and in-frame only. This table has 150,000 or so clones, more than 70% appearing once. The sequenced sample was peripheral blood, obtained on day 0 of AZD1222 vaccination. Every receptor here comes from an adult in good health. Both conserved end residues are part of each CDR3. A D gene is named only where the DNA matches it firmly.

CASSLVTPTEAFF | - | TRBV28
CASSLGVGDEQFF | - | TRBV12-3/TRBV12-4
CASSLITGYGYTF | - | TRBV19
CASSLYGGGVVNTEAFF | - | TRBV7-8
CASSLSGYEQYF | - | TRBV13
CASGPGTGGYEQYF | TRBD1 | TRBV9
CASSLVAGGMSTQYF | TRBD2 | TRBV6-5
CATAGLTGELFF | - | TRBV24-1
CASSEGTGRQFF | TRBD1 | TRBV12-3/TRBV12-4
CASSPGALAEETQYF | - | TRBV13
CASSAGRGGNQPQHF | - | TRBV19
CAIRSGQDNSPLHF | TRBD1 | TRBV10-3
CASSQETGPLNYEQYF | - | TRBV4-2
CASSVDWTKGEAFF | - | TRBV6-4
CASSSSWATTYEQYF | - | TRBV7-2
CASSQALGDYLYEQYF | TRBD2 | TRBV4-2
CASARTSGSYEQYF | TRBD2 | TRBV2
CSAWTLGPEAFF | - | TRBV29-1
CASRTRTGGADSNQPQHF | TRBD1 | TRBV28
CASSLWAASTIYF | - | TRBV7-2
CASSSPGTEYYGYTF | TRBD1 | TRBV11-2
CASSLGGGGRTGELFF | TRBD2 | TRBV7-3
CASSLHGTGTKNIQYF | TRBD1 | TRBV7-2
CASSSRQGNQPQHF | - | TRBV6-2/TRBV6-3
CASSPGTSGRAVEEQYF | TRBD2 | TRBV9
CASSELGPGNTIYF | - | TRBV6-1
CASSPVPSGLLGDTQYF | - | TRBV5-1
CASSTRKEQYF | - | TRBV3-1/TRBV3-2
CASSFDPTNYGYTF | - | TRBV7-8
CASSDGGGTFRNSPLHF | - | TRBV6-1
CASSEGGGTDTQYF | - | TRBV6-4
CASSRLERDYEQYF | TRBD2 | TRBV28
CASGRDNEQFF | - | TRBV9
CASSSSGWGHPNSPLHF | - | TRBV21-1
CASTPSQGAFSNQPQHF | TRBD1 | TRBV27
CASSPQDSYNEQFF | - | TRBV7-9
CASSQTGRQGGNYGYTF | TRBD1 | TRBV3-1/TRBV3-2
CASSLNTPETQYF | - | TRBV5-1
CASSQVAGNTIYF | - | TRBV4-2